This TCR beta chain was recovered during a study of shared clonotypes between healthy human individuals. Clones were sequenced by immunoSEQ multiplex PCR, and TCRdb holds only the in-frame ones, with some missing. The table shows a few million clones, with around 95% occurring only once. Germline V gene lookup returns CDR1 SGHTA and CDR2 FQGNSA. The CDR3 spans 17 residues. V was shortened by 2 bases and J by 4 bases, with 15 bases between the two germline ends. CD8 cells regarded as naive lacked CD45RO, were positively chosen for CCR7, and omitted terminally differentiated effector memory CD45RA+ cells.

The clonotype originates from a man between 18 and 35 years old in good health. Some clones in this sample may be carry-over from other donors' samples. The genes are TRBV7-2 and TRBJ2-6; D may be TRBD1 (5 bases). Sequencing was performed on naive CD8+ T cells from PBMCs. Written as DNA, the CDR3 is TGTGCCAGCAGCTTACCATACAGCCAGGGCGGGGCCAACGTCCTGACTTTC. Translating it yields CASSLPYSQGGANVLTF.